These 25 T cell receptor beta chains were sequenced from one sample in a study of T cell repertoires in cytomegalovirus infection. Using its own MiXCR run on the reads, TCRdb lists one record per CDR3 protein. The sample carries 200,000 or so distinct CDR3 sequences, about 28% recorded once. The sequenced sample consisted of PBMCs. All receptors derive from a human donor in good health (CMV status not recorded). Some clones in this sample may be carry-over from other donors' samples.

This clonotype was observed at least ten times. As DNA, the CDR3 is TGTGCCAGCAGCTTAATGAGGTCGGGCACTGAAGCTTTCTTT. Protein: CASSLMRSGTEAFF. The chain combines TRBV7-2 with TRBJ1-1; D uncertain. The ends were cut back, 2 bases at V and 4 bases at J, with 11 bases in the middle. The germline gives CDR1 SGHTA, CDR2 FQGNSA. The CDR3 is made up of 14 amino acids.

V and J are TRBV11-2 and TRBJ2-5, with 9 bases aligning to TRBD2. The CDR3 length is 14 residues. Per germline, CDR1 SGHAT and CDR2 FQNNGV. J lost 5 bases, V lost 4 bases, and 5 bases had no gene match. CDR3 sequence reads: CASSSVAGVETQYF. CDR3 DNA sequence: TGTGCCAGCAGCTCTGTAGCGGGGGTTGAGACCCAGTACTTC.

This clonotype was observed many times. The J gene is TRBJ2-5, the V gene TRBV7-2; 8 bases match TRBD2. CDR3 size: 15 residues. The trim removed 1 base at V and 5 bases at J, leaving 6 bases unmatched. Germline loops: CDR1 SGHTA, CDR2 FQGNSA. As DNA, the CDR3 is TGTGCCAGCAGCTTAGACGGGGGGGCCTTGGAGACCCAGTACTTC. As protein: CASSLDGGALETQYF. Based on the CDR3 plus reference TRBV7-2 and TRBJ2-5, the full variable domain is GAGVSQSPSNKVTEKGKDVELRCDPISGHTALYWYRQSLGQGLEFLIYFQGNSAPDKSGLPSDRFSAERTGGSVSTLTIQRTQQEDSAVYLCASSLDGGALETQYFGPGTRLLVL.

This rearrangement joins TRBV20-1 to TRBJ2-1, with 10 bases identical to TRBD2. J was trimmed by 5 bases and V by 5 bases; bases with no gene match: 6. The germline V gene encodes CDR1 DFQATT and CDR2 SNEGSKA (reference sequence). There are 14 residues in the CDR3. The CDR3 DNA reads as TGCAGTGCTCCTGGACTAGCGGAGCACAATGAGCAGTTCTTC. As protein: CSAPGLAEHNEQFF.

This chain connects TRBV7-6 to TRBJ2-3, with D tentatively TRBD2 (6 bases). Trimming cost V 7 bases and J 2 bases, with 16 bases left between them. The CDR3 extends over 15 amino acids. CDR1 is SGHVS, CDR2 FNYEAQ, per germline. Here the CDR3 reads CASTEIRGDTDTQYF. The CDR3 DNA is TGTGCCAGCACCGAAATCCGCGGGGACACAGATACGCAGTATTTT.

The rearrangement joins TRBV6-6 to TRBJ1-6; D call uncertain. The CDR3 contains 14 residues. Trimming took off 2 bases at V and 10 bases at J, with 12 bases between the two ends. The germline V gene encodes CDR1 MNHNY and CDR2 SVGAGI (reference sequence). CDR3 DNA: TGTGCCAGCAGTTACCTTAGGGCGGACTCACCCCTCCACTTT. Translating it yields CASSYLRADSPLHF.

This clonotype showed up just a few times. This chain connects TRBV7-3 to TRBJ2-1; D may correspond to TRBD1 or TRBD2 (5 bases each). CDR3 length: 15 amino acids. Trimming removed 0 bases from V and 6 bases from J, with 12 bases in between. Looked up from germline, CDR1 is SGHTA and CDR2 is FQGTGA. The CDR3: CASSLTPGRFNEQFF. The CDR3 nucleotides are TGTGCCAGCAGCTTAACCCCGGGACGATTCAATGAGCAGTTCTTC.

The V gene is TRBV7-3, the J gene TRBJ1-2; no reliable D call. The CDR3 sequence is 13 residues long. CDR1 is SGHTA and CDR2 is FQGTGA in the germline V gene. The ends were cut back, 3 bases at V and 4 bases at J, with 9 bases in the middle. DNA of the CDR3: TGTGCCAGCAGCTTCGATTTCATCTATGGCTACACCTTC. This encodes CASSFDFIYGYTF.

This clonotype was recorded a few times. The V call is TRBV6-2 or TRBV6-3, the J call TRBJ2-5, with TRBD2 identical over 14 bases. Per germline, CDR1 MNHEY and CDR2 SVGEGT. V was pared by 2 bases and J by 2 bases, with 7 bases of the junction left unmatched. The CDR3 totals 18 residues. CDR3 in DNA: TGTGCCAGCAGTTACACGCGGACTAGCGGGGGGTTACAAGAGACCCAGTACTTC. This gives the protein CASSYTRTSGGLQETQYF.

This clonotype was seen a handful of times. The chain carries TRBV7-8 and TRBJ2-7, with a tentative D call TRBD2 (5 bases). Germline CDR1 is SGHVS and CDR2 is FQNEAQ. Trimming took 0 bases from V and 2 from J, leaving 11 bases between them. This CDR3 has 15 residues. The CDR3 is CASSLARTAAYEQYF. The CDR3 DNA reads as TGTGCCAGCAGCTTAGCGAGGACTGCAGCCTACGAGCAGTACTTC.

This clonotype was seen many times. The rearrangement joins TRBV29-1 to TRBJ2-2; 12 nucleotides line up with TRBD1. The germline CDR1 and CDR2 sequences are SQVTM and ANQGSEA. The junction had 13 bases not matched to a gene; V was cut back by 7 bases and J by 7 bases. This CDR3 comprises 16 residues. CDR3 loop: CSARTGQGAYGGELFF. In nucleotides, the CDR3 is TGCAGCGCCCGAACGGGACAGGGGGCCTACGGCGGGGAGCTGTTTTTT.

This chain joins TRBV11-2 and TRBJ1-1; the D is unclear. CDR1 and CDR2 from the germline V gene are SGHAT and FQNNGV. The CDR3 covers 16 residues. V lost 4 bases, J lost 0 bases, and 15 bases lay in between. The CDR3 DNA is TGTGCCAGCAGCTCCCGACCCAGTACGGTGAACACTGAAGCTTTCTTT. It yields the protein CASSSRPSTVNTEAFF. The complete variable domain, with remaining parts taken from reference TRBV11-2 and TRBJ1-1, reads EAGVAQSPRYKIIEKRQSVAFWCNPISGHATLYWYQQILGQGPKLLIQFQNNGVVDDSQLPKDRFSAERLKGVDSTLKIQPAKLEDSAVYLCASSSRPSTVNTEAFFGQGTRLTVV.

This clonotype occurred many times. In DNA form, the CDR3 reads TGTGCCAGCAGCTTGTCCGAAGATACGCAGTATTTT. Its translation: CASSLSEDTQYF. V gene TRBV9 combines with J gene TRBJ2-3; D remains ambiguous. V lost 4 bases and J 5 bases, leaving 8 bases between the germline ends. Germline V lookup: CDR1 SGDLS, CDR2 YYNGEE. This CDR3 spans 12 amino acids.

The CDR3 sequence is CASASRGAGSPLHF. CDR3 DNA sequence: TGCGCCAGCGCCTCAAGGGGGGCTGGGTCACCCCTCCACTTT. This chain connects TRBV4-1 to TRBJ1-6; D possibly corresponds to TRBD1 (6 bases). V lost 8 bases and J lost 10, with 18 bases in between. The CDR3 has 14 residues. Germline CDR1 MGHRA, CDR2 YSYEKL.

This chain links TRBV12-3 or TRBV12-4 with TRBJ1-6; TRBD1 matches 7 bases. This CDR3 comprises 15 residues. V lost 2 bases to trimming and J lost 6 bases; unmatched junction nucleotides: 4. The CDR3 loop reads CASSLKGGGNSPLHF. As DNA, the CDR3 is TGTGCCAGCAGTTTAAAAGGGGGCGGTAATTCACCCCTCCACTTT.

This clonotype was seen at least ten times. The chain couples TRBV7-8 to TRBJ2-5, with D perhaps matching TRBD2 (7 bases). Trimming shortened V by 5 bases and J by 6 bases, and 16 bases separated the two germline ends. The CDR3 has 14 amino acids. Germline lookup yields CDR1 SGHVS and CDR2 FQNEAQ. The CDR3 is CASSTIGGGKTQYF. Written as DNA, the CDR3 is TGTGCCAGCAGCACCATAGGGGGGGGAAAGACCCAGTACTTC.

Comment on this clonotype: A single base separates this from a much larger clone, so it may be a read error. V usage is TRBV10-3 and J usage is TRBJ1-5; 7 positions match TRBD1. Germline CDR1 ENHRY, CDR2 SYGVKD. This CDR3 is built from 15 residues. The CDR3 bases are TGTGCCATCAGTGAGTCGGACAGGCGCAATCAGCTCCAGCATTTT. Its translation: CAISESDRRNQLQHF.

J is TRBJ1-1 and V is TRBV12-3 or TRBV12-4; D remains ambiguous. The CDR3 totals 13 residues. Trimming removed 7 bases from V and 4 bases from J, with 13 bases in between. CDR3 sequence: CASKLGMSTEAFF. The CDR3 DNA is TGTGCCAGCAAACTGGGGATGAGCACTGAAGCTTTCTTT.

This rearrangement joins TRBV19 to TRBJ2-6; 8 nucleotides line up with TRBD1. This CDR3 has 17 amino acids. In germline, CDR1 is LNHDA, CDR2 SQIVND (reference sequence). With V trimmed by 4 bases and J by 0 bases, 5 bases remained unmatched. CDR3 residues: CASSRTGISSGANVLTF. CDR3 coding DNA: TGTGCCAGTAGTAGGACAGGGATCAGCTCTGGGGCCAACGTCCTGACTTTC.

The chain has TRBV5-1 and TRBJ1-2; TRBD1 might be the D (5 bases). CDR3 length: 16 residues. Trimming took 0 bases from V and 6 from J, leaving 18 bases between them. The germline V gene has CDR1 SGHRS and CDR2 YFSETQ. The CDR3: CASSLDSLISGDGYTF. CDR3 in DNA: TGCGCCAGCAGCTTGGACAGTCTCATTTCGGGGGATGGCTACACCTTC.

This clonotype was detected many times. V usage is TRBV28 and J usage is TRBJ1-6, with a tentative D call TRBD1 (5 bases). The CDR3 consists of 15 residues. V was shortened by 4 bases and J by 14 bases, with 21 bases between the two germline ends. Germline V gene lookup returns CDR1 MDHEN and CDR2 SYDVKM. This CDR3 reads CASSSSGARRGALHF. The CDR3 DNA reads TGTGCCAGCAGTTCGTCCGGGGCACGACGCGGGGCCCTCCACTTT.

This chain joins TRBV11-2 and TRBJ2-2, with TRBD1 as a possible D gene (5 bases). Germline CDR1 SGHAT, CDR2 FQNNGV. Between the trimmed V and J ends, which lost 11 bases and 2 bases, there was a span of 15 bases. CDR3 length equals 14 residues. CDR3 coding DNA: TGTGCCGGACATGGGGCCAGTAACACCGGGGAGCTGTTTTTT. Translation gives CAGHGASNTGELFF.

Only a few counts were recorded for this clonotype. V usage is TRBV7-2 and J usage is TRBJ1-4, with D perhaps TRBD1 (5 bases). Germline CDR1 reads SGHTA; CDR2 reads FQGNSA. The CDR3 length is 15 residues. Trimming removed 5 bases at V and 3 bases at J, with 13 bases between. The CDR3 sequence: CASSTQPGANEKLFF. Written as DNA, the CDR3 is TGTGCCAGCAGCACCCAACCGGGGGCTAATGAAAAACTGTTTTTT.

This clonotype showed up just a few times. V gene TRBV18 combines with J gene TRBJ2-7; 7 bases are shared with TRBD2. CDR3 size: 18 residues. Germline-derived CDR1 and CDR2 are KGHSH and LQKENI. Unmatched junction bases numbered 16, after V lost 1 base and J lost 4 bases. The CDR3 sequence: CASSPRGGVTSRSYEQYF. The CDR3 region has the DNA TGTGCCAGCTCACCACGGGGAGGGGTGACCTCTCGCAGTTACGAGCAGTACTTC.

This clonotype was recorded many times. This chain links TRBV29-1 with TRBJ2-1, with D possibly TRBD2 on 5 matching bases. The germline V and J ends were trimmed by 1 base and 0 bases, with 13 bases remaining between them. Germline CDR1 SQVTM, CDR2 ANQGSEA. This CDR3 region has 16 residues. CDR3 protein: CSVEGEGRISYNEQFF. CDR3 bases: TGCAGCGTTGAAGGAGAGGGCCGGATCTCCTACAATGAGCAGTTCTTC.